The present T cell receptor (beta chain) was sequenced within a study of blood T cell repertoires in COVID-19. Study as a whole: Donors in the United States, Italy and Spain gave samples during acute or convalescent COVID-19. PBMCs, B-cell-depleted T cells, or T cells were the source of the cDNA or gDNA that made up the material.

How the authors handled the data: Reference gene primer amplification yielded estimated nucleated cell counts. Sequencing was performed with immunoSEQ multiplex PCR; in TCRdb, only in-frame clones are kept and a portion is missing. V, J and clone size are those of that table, while D and trimming were read from the DNA. The sample gives about 200,000 clones, roughly nine tenths of which show up once; about 6.7% is in the top ten. Germline-derived CDR1 and CDR2 are SGHTA and FQGNSA. CDR3 length: 12 residues. V was shortened by 5 bases and J by 3 bases, with 8 bases between the two germline ends. The J gene is TRBJ2-7, the V gene TRBV7-2; unclear D gene. The receptor comes from a man aged 35-49 years with acute or convalescent COVID-19. Specimen: peripheral blood. For the CDR3, the DNA is TGTGCCAGCAGCCTTCCCTACTACGAGCAGTACTTC. This sequence encodes CASSLPYYEQYF.